This T cell receptor beta chain was recovered during a study of T-cell memory formation after mild COVID-19. Study-wide points: Day 37-peaking second-wave clones had unconfirmed SARS-CoV-2 specificity. CD4+ contracting clones lay mainly in CM and EM, CD8+ ones in EMRA.

CDR1 is MDHEN and CDR2 is SYDVKM in the germline V gene. The CDR3 covers 12 residues. Trimming removed 1 base at V and 6 bases at J, with 5 bases between. This clonotype was found many times. No antigen is known for it. TCR alpha and TCR beta cDNA libraries carrying sample barcodes and UMIs came from 5'RACE with constant-segment primers. TCRdb reprocessed the 5' RACE reads with MiXCR, giving one entry per CDR3 protein. The sample lists a few hundred thousand distinct CDR3 sequences, around a tenth occurring once. The sequencing input was PBMCs or a T cell subset sorted from them (not recorded which). The chain joins TRBV28 to TRBJ2-3, with unresolved D. The receptor's source is a man aged 18 to 29 who had mild COVID-19 (a few samples of this study predate the infection). Cell type and time point are not known. The CDR3, as DNA: TGTGCCAGCAGTTTATTCGGGGATACGCAGTATTTT. The encoded protein is CASSLFGDTQYF. The full variable domain, in which reference TRBV28 and TRBJ2-3 provide the parts outside the CDR3, is DVKVTQSSRYLVKRTGEKVFLECVQDMDHENMFWYRQDPGLGLRLIYFSYDVKMKEKGDIPEGYSVSREKKERFSLILESASTNQTSMYLCASSLFGDTQYFGPGTRLTVL.